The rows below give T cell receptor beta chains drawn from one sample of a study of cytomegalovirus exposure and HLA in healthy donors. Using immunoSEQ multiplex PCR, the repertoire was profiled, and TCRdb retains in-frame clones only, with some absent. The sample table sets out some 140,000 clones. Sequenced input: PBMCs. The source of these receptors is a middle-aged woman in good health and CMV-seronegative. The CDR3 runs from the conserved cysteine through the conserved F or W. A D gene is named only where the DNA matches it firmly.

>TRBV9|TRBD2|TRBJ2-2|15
CASSVVWGGTGELFF
TGTGCCAGCAGCGTAGTGTGGGGGGGAACCGGGGAGCTGTTTTTT
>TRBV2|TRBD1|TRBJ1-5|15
CASSASGRGLQPQHF
TGTGCCAGCAGCGCCTCGGGCAGGGGGCTTCAGCCCCAGCATTTT
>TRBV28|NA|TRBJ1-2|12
CASSSVNYGYTF
TGTGCCAGCAGTTCAGTTAACTATGGCTACACCTTC
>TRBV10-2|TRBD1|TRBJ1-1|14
CASTSRGPGTEAFF
TGCGCCAGCACTTCCAGGGGGCCGGGGACTGAAGCTTTCTTT
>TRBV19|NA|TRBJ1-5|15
CASTGQLYSNQPQHF
TGTGCCAGCACTGGACAGCTCTATAGCAATCAGCCCCAGCATTTT
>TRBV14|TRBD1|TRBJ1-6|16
CASSRLGQAYNSPLHF
TGTGCCAGCAGCCGGCTTGGACAGGCCTATAATTCACCCCTCCACTTT
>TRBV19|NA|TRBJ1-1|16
CASSIRGQGKNTEAFF
TGTGCCAGTAGTATCAGGGGTCAGGGAAAGAACACTGAAGCTTTTTTT
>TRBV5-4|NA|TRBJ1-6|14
CASSFYRENSPLHF
TGTGCCAGCAGCTTTTACAGGGAAAATTCACCCCTCCACTTT
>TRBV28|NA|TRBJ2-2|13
CASSYVHSGELFF
TGTGCCAGCAGTTATGTCCACTCCGGGGAGCTGTTTTTT
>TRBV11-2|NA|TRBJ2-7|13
CAIPPRDTYEQYF
TGTGCCATACCCCCCCGGGACACCTACGAGCAGTACTTC
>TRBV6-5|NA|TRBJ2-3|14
CASSYSSLRDTQYF
TGTGCCAGCAGTTACTCGAGTCTGAGGGATACGCAGTATTTT
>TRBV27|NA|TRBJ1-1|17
CASSLGPPDRMNTEAFF
TGTGCCAGCAGTCTAGGTCCGCCTGATAGGATGAACACTGAAGCTTTCTTT
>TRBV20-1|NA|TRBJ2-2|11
CSARGVGELFF
TGCAGTGCTAGAGGCGTAGGGGAGCTGTTTTTT
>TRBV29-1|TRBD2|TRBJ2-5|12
CSAVGGEETQYF
TGCAGCGCCGTGGGAGGGGAAGAGACCCAGTACTTC
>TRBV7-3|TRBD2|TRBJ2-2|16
CASSLTGGKFTGELFF
TGTGCCAGCAGCTTAACGGGAGGGAAATTCACCGGGGAGCTGTTTTTT
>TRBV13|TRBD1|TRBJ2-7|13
CASSRGTVYEQYF
TGTGCCAGCAGCCGAGGGACAGTCTACGAGCAGTACTTC
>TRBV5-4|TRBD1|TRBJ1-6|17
CASSTQQGANYNSPLHF
TGTGCCAGCAGCACCCAACAGGGGGCGAACTATAATTCACCCCTCCACTTT
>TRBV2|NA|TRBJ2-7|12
CAILGLRYEQYF
TGTGCCATCCTGGGCCTCCGCTACGAGCAGTACTTC
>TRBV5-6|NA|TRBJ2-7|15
CASSFLGSSSYEQYF
TGTGCCAGCAGCTTTCTCGGGAGCAGCTCCTACGAGCAGTACTTC
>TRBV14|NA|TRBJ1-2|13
CASSQALNYGYTF
TGTGCCAGCAGCCAAGCACTGAATTATGGCTACACCTTC
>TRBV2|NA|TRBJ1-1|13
CASASLRDTEAFF
TGTGCCAGCGCCTCTCTACGGGACACTGAAGCTTTCTTT
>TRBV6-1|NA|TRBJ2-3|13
CASSDPESDTQYF
TGTGCCAGCAGTGATCCGGAGTCAGATACGCAGTATTTT
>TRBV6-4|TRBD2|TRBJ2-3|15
CASSDLSGGADTQYF
TGTGCCAGCAGTGATCTCAGCGGGGGGGCAGATACGCAGTATTTT
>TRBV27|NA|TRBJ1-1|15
CASSWRDFVNTEAFF
TGTGCCAGCAGTTGGAGAGATTTCGTAAACACTGAAGCTTTCTTT
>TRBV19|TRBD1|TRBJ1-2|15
CASLRETGRNYGYTF
TGTGCCAGTCTTCGTGAGACAGGGCGGAACTATGGCTACACCTTC